Below are 26 T cell receptor beta chains sequenced from a single sample in a study of blood T cell repertoires in COVID-19. This table comes from immunoSEQ multiplex PCR, and its TCRdb copy is limited to in-frame clones, with some not included. The sample shows around 100,000 clones, over 70% of them seen only once. The sequenced sample was peripheral blood. The receptor set was obtained from a middle-aged man with acute or convalescent COVID-19.

This clone came up once. The V call is TRBV5-1, the J call TRBJ1-1, with a tentative D call TRBD1 (5 bases). Germline assignment: CDR1 SGHRS and CDR2 YFSETQ. V lost 0 bases to trimming and J lost 10 bases, with 13 bases between them. This CDR3 contains 13 residues. In DNA form, the CDR3 reads TGCGCCAGCAGCTTGGAAAGGGGCCTTGGAGCTTTCTTT. This codes for CASSLERGLGAFF.

This clone was detected a few times. The chain has TRBV5-1 and TRBJ1-1, with D unresolved. The germline V and J ends were trimmed by 5 bases and 8 bases, with 16 bases remaining between them. The CDR3 totals 13 residues. Per germline, CDR1 SGHRS and CDR2 YFSETQ. DNA for the CDR3: TGCGCCAGCAGGTTTGGTGGAGGATCGGAAGCTTTCTTT. Its protein is CASRFGGGSEAFF.

The CDR3 protein is CASSFGGSSPLHF. The CDR3 nucleotides are TGTGCCAGCAGTTTCGGGGGTTCTTCACCCCTCCACTTT. The rearrangement uses TRBV28 and TRBJ1-6; possible D gene TRBD1, 5 bases. This CDR3 spans 13 amino acids. Germline V lookup: CDR1 MDHEN, CDR2 SYDVKM. Trimming shortened V by 3 bases and J by 9 bases, and 9 bases separated the two germline ends. The whole variable domain, remainder taken from reference TRBV28 and TRBJ1-6, is DVKVTQSSRYLVKRTGEKVFLECVQDMDHENMFWYRQDPGLGLRLIYFSYDVKMKEKGDIPEGYSVSREKKERFSLILESASTNQTSMYLCASSFGGSSPLHFGNGTRLTVT.

The CDR3 reads CASTVGGKSDGYTF. CDR3 DNA: TGTGCCAGCACCGTGGGAGGAAAGTCAGATGGCTACACCTTC. V is TRBV5-4 and J is TRBJ1-2; no definite D call. V gave up 6 bases and J gave up 6 bases, with 18 bases separating them. Per the germline V gene, CDR1 is SGHNT and CDR2 is YYREEE (reference sequence). The CDR3 covers 14 residues.

This chain uses TRBV9 with TRBJ2-3, with D maybe TRBD2 (5 bases). The CDR3 extends over 18 amino acids. Germline V gene sequence: CDR1 SGDLS, CDR2 YYNGEE. Trimming took off 0 bases at V and 1 base at J, with 18 bases between the two ends. CDR3: CASSVGVGNGVGTDTQYF. In DNA, the CDR3 is TGTGCCAGCAGCGTAGGTGTAGGGAACGGGGTTGGCACAGATACGCAGTATTTT.

The chain has TRBV19 and TRBJ2-5; 9 nucleotides agree with TRBD1. V lost 4 bases, J lost 4 bases, and 1 base stayed unmatched. This CDR3 comprises 13 residues. Per the germline V gene, CDR1 is LNHDA and CDR2 is SQIVND (reference sequence). The CDR3 DNA reads as TGTGCCAGTAGTAGGACAGGGGCAGAGACCCAGTACTTC. Translating it yields CASSRTGAETQYF.

This clone was observed a single time. The chain is built from TRBV7-9 and TRBJ1-3, with D maybe TRBD1 (5 bases). V lost 1 base to trimming and J lost 0 bases, with 16 bases between them. CDR3 length: 18 amino acids. The germline CDR1 and CDR2 sequences are SEHNR and FQNEAQ (reference sequence). The CDR3 sequence is CASSLGGGGASSGNTIYF. The CDR3 DNA reads as TGTGCCAGCAGCTTAGGGGGCGGAGGGGCCAGCTCTGGAAACACCATATATTTT.

This chain uses TRBV7-2 with TRBJ2-7; D may be TRBD1 (5 bases). CDR1 is SGHTA and CDR2 is FQGNSA in the germline V gene. This CDR3 region has 12 residues. The ends were cut back, 6 bases at V and 5 bases at J, with 11 bases in the middle. This chain's CDR3 is CASRSTGNEQYV. The CDR3 region has the DNA TGTGCCAGCAGATCAACAGGAAACGAGCAGTACGTC.

This chain links TRBV7-2 with TRBJ2-2; perhaps TRBD2 as D (6 bases). V lost 6 bases and J lost 3, with 14 bases in between. The CDR3 loop spans 15 amino acids. Germline CDR1 is SGHTA and CDR2 is FQGNSA. Here the CDR3 DNA reads TGTGCCAGCAGTTTGGCGGGACGGGACACCGGGGAGCTGTTTTTT. It yields the protein CASSLAGRDTGELFF.

This sequence joins TRBV3-1 (or the pseudogene TRBV3-2) and TRBJ2-7; the match to TRBD1 covers 11 bases. The CDR3 consists of 16 residues. The V gene end was trimmed by 2 bases and the J gene end by 3 bases; junction bases not matched to a gene: 6. Germline V gene sequence: CDR1 LGHDT, CDR2 YNNKEL (reference sequence). CDR3 sequence: CASSQIPGQGDYEQYF. In DNA form, the CDR3 reads TGTGCCAGCAGCCAAATACCGGGACAGGGGGACTACGAGCAGTACTTC.

This clone was detected only a few times. This chain links TRBV18 with TRBJ1-1, with 7 bases matching TRBD1. V lost 1 base, J lost 7 bases, and 12 bases stayed unmatched. Germline V gene sequence: CDR1 KGHSH, CDR2 LQKENI. This CDR3 is built from 16 residues. The DNA of the CDR3 is TGTGCCAGCTCACCACTCGAGAGACAGGGTTTTAGTGAAGCTTTCTTT. It translates to CASSPLERQGFSEAFF.

The rearrangement uses TRBV7-2 and TRBJ1-1, with D possibly matching TRBD1 (5 bases). The CDR3 length is 14 residues. Germline V gene sequence: CDR1 SGHTA, CDR2 FQGNSA. V lost 5 bases to trimming and J lost 4 bases, with 14 bases between them. The CDR3 coding sequence is TGTGCCAGCAGCCCGCAGGGAATTGGCACTGAAGCTTTCTTT. Translating gives CASSPQGIGTEAFF.

The chain has TRBV7-2 and TRBJ1-2, with 11 bases lining up with TRBD1. This CDR3 region has 14 residues. After removal of 4 bases from V and 8 bases from J, the junction contained 6 bases not matched to a gene. Germline CDR1 is SGHTA and CDR2 is FQGNSA. CDR3 nucleotide sequence: TGTGCCAGCAGCTCCGGACAGGGGGCGCCCGGCTACACCTTC. It yields the protein CASSSGQGAPGYTF.

This chain connects TRBV5-1 to TRBJ2-7; D is possibly TRBD2 (5 bases). V lost 2 bases to trimming and J lost 4 bases, with 10 bases between them. CDR1 and CDR2 from the germline V gene are SGHRS and YFSETQ. CDR3 size: 13 residues. The CDR3 DNA sequence: TGCGCCAGCAGCTTCGCCCCGGGGTACGAGCAGTACTTC. Its protein is CASSFAPGYEQYF.

DNA of the CDR3: TGTGCCAGCAGAGAGCGGGGGGATCACTCTGGGGCCAACGTCCTGACTTTC. It translates to CASRERGDHSGANVLTF. The rearrangement uses TRBV7-2 and TRBJ2-6; 9 bases agree with TRBD2. The CDR3 is made up of 17 amino acids. Germline V CDR1 and CDR2: SGHTA, FQGNSA. The trim removed 6 bases at V and 0 bases at J, leaving 6 bases unmatched.

The chain couples TRBV3-1 (or the pseudogene TRBV3-2) to TRBJ2-3; D is unresolved. Germline CDR1 reads LGHDT; CDR2 reads YNNKEL (reference sequence). The CDR3 length is 13 residues. V lost 3 bases and J lost 3, with 7 bases in between. The CDR3 protein is CASSHVSTDTQYF. CDR3 nucleotides: TGTGCCAGCAGCCATGTATCTACAGATACGCAGTATTTT.

The chain uses TRBV5-4 and TRBJ2-1; 7 bases align to TRBD1. Unmatched junction bases numbered 7, after V lost 4 bases and J lost 9 bases. The CDR3 covers 13 residues. Germline V CDR1 and CDR2: SGHNT, YYREEE (reference sequence). The CDR3: CASSPPPGGEQFF. The CDR3 DNA sequence: TGTGCCAGCAGCCCGCCCCCAGGGGGTGAGCAGTTCTTC.

The chain recombines TRBV5-6 with TRBJ2-7, with D maybe TRBD2 (6 bases). V lost 4 bases and J 0 bases, leaving 11 bases between the germline ends. This CDR3 is 14 amino acids long. From germline, CDR1 is SGHDT and CDR2 YYEEEE. The CDR3 bases are TGTGCCAGCAGCCCTACGGGGGTCTCCTACGAGCAGTACTTC. Encoded protein: CASSPTGVSYEQYF.

The V call is TRBV7-9, the J call TRBJ2-2, with 12 nucleotides matching TRBD2. Germline values: CDR1 SEHNR, CDR2 FQNEAQ (reference sequence). The CDR3 has 16 amino acids. The V and J ends lost 4 bases and 4 bases, in that order; junction bases with no gene match: 4. CDR3 sequence (DNA): TGTGCCAGCAGCTCGTCTAGCGGGGGGGGCACCGGGGAGCTGTTTTTT. It codes for CASSSSSGGGTGELFF.

This chain links TRBV7-9 with TRBJ2-1; the match to TRBD2 covers 11 bases. Trimming removed 2 bases from V and 5 bases from J; junction bases left unmatched: 5. Germline CDR1 SEHNR, CDR2 FQNEAQ (reference sequence). The CDR3 has 16 residues. CDR3 loop: CASSLSGTSGNNEQFF. DNA of the CDR3: TGTGCCAGCAGCTTAAGCGGGACTAGCGGAAACAATGAGCAGTTCTTC.

This clone came up a few times. This chain uses TRBV19 with TRBJ1-2, with 9 bases fitting TRBD1. The CDR3 contains 15 residues. From germline, CDR1 is LNHDA and CDR2 SQIVND (reference sequence). V lost 5 bases and J lost 8; bases outside the gene matches: 12. CDR3 DNA sequence: TGTGCCAGTAGTCCCCAAGGACAGGGGAGGGGCGGCTACACCTTC. It is translated as CASSPQGQGRGGYTF.

Worth noting for this clone: Compared with germline, one end of the junction differs, possibly owing to a read error. This chain joins TRBV28 and TRBJ2-3; no firm D call. Germline loops: CDR1 MDHEN, CDR2 SYDVKM. The length of the CDR3 is 14 residues. The CDR3 DNA is TGTGCCGGCAGTACTACGACCCCCACAGATACGCAGTATTTT. This sequence encodes CAGSTTTPTDTQYF.

This sequence joins TRBV5-1 and TRBJ1-6; tentative D call: TRBD1 (6 bases). The CDR3 loop spans 15 amino acids. V was shortened by 4 bases and J by 8 bases, with 16 bases between the two germline ends. Germline CDR1 and CDR2: SGHRS and YFSETQ. The CDR3 nucleotides read TGCGCCAGCAGCCCGGAAGGGGGTTCCTATTCACCCCTCCACTTT. Residues: CASSPEGGSYSPLHF.

This chain links TRBV9 with TRBJ1-6; 7 positions match TRBD1. The CDR3 extends over 13 amino acids. Per the germline V gene, CDR1 is SGDLS and CDR2 is YYNGEE. V gave up 2 bases and J gave up 14 bases; unmatched junction bases: 7. CDR3 in DNA: TGTGCCAGCAGCGTGGCAGGGACAGAGACCCTCCACTTT. It codes for CASSVAGTETLHF.

V usage is TRBV5-6 and J usage is TRBJ2-3; 9 nucleotides line up with TRBD1. CDR1 SGHDT and CDR2 YYEEEE come from the germline V gene. With 0 bases clipped from V and 9 bases from J, the junction kept 8 bases outside the gene matches. There are 15 residues in the CDR3. In nucleotides, the CDR3 is TGTGCCAGCAGCTTGGTCTCACAGGGGGCTTGGACGCAGTATTTT. Its translation is CASSLVSQGAWTQYF.

The chain employs TRBV5-1 and TRBJ1-2; 8 bases align to TRBD1. The CDR3 is made up of 13 amino acids. Trimming cost V 4 bases and J 8 bases; bases outside gene matches: 7. The germline V gene encodes CDR1 SGHRS and CDR2 YFSETQ. The CDR3 is CASSTDRGFGYTF. CDR3 in DNA: TGCGCCAGCAGCACCGACAGGGGCTTCGGCTACACCTTC.